This TCR beta chain was recorded in a study of T cell responses to AZD1222 COVID-19 vaccine. Germline V CDR1 and CDR2: MDHEN, SYDVKM. Trimming left V 5 bases short and J 4 bases short, with 18 bases between. The CDR3 length is 16 residues. This table comes from immunoSEQ multiplex PCR, and its TCRdb copy is limited to in-frame clones, with some not included. The sample lists 130,000 or so clones, 70% to 90% occurring once. Worth noting for this clone: Its antigen remains unidentified.

Study-level points and caveats: Nearly half of the spike-specific TCRs reportedly recognize variant regions that carry no mutations. Spike was spanned by vaccine-associated CD4 TCRs, which were dominant at 160-218 and 743-854. Repertoires in all cases were sampled only once the peak T cell response had passed. Spike-specific TCR breadth and depth both grew after two AZD1222 doses.

The starting material was peripheral blood, obtained on day 0 of AZD1222 vaccination. This receptor was taken from an adult in good health. This chain uses TRBV28 with TRBJ1-5; tentatively, D is TRBD1 (6 bases). DNA of the CDR3: TGTGCCAGCAGTCCGCTTGGGGGGCTCTCGAATCAGCCCCAGCATTTT. It codes for CASSPLGGLSNQPQHF.